A single sample gave rise to the 31 T cell receptor beta chains below, sequenced in a study of T cells expressing NK-cell markers. TCRdb reprocessed the 5' RACE reads, keeping one entry per CDR3 protein, no DNA. Listed are about 260,000 distinct CDR3 sequences; approximately 0.39% falls within the top ten. Sequencing was done on a sample of blood T cells: a sorted CD56 or NKG2C T cell subset, CD4+ or CD8+ T cells, or bulk PBMC T cells (not recorded which). These receptors all stem from a young man in good health.

V is TRBV30 and J is TRBJ2-5; TCRdb selects TRBD1, and the lack of DNA leaves this call unchecked. CDR1 is GTSNPN, CDR2 SVGIG, per germline (reference sequence). This CDR3 spans 14 amino acids. CDR3 region: CAWSVGQGQETQYF.

The chain links TRBV5-6 to TRBJ2-1. Germline-derived CDR1 and CDR2 are SGHDT and YYEEEE. This CDR3 comprises 12 residues. The CDR3 region is CASSQRRGNEVF.

The genes are TRBV7-2 and TRBJ2-3; as DNA is missing, the TRBD1 call by TCRdb cannot be tested. The CDR3 loop spans 15 amino acids. CDR1 is SGHTA and CDR2 is FQGNSA in the germline V gene. The CDR3 sequence: CASSPVGRDTDTQYF.

The chain carries TRBV24-1 and TRBJ1-2. The CDR3 length is 13 residues. Germline lookup yields CDR1 KGHDR and CDR2 SFDVKD. The CDR3 sequence: CATSFGDNYGYTF.

This chain uses TRBV18 with TRBJ2-3; absent DNA, TCRdb's TRBD1 call cannot be checked. Germline-derived CDR1 and CDR2 are KGHSH and LQKENI. The CDR3 covers 18 residues. The CDR3 region is CASSPPRGQELSTDTQYF.

This sequence joins TRBV20-1 and TRBJ2-5; TCRdb's assignment of TRBD2 cannot be checked, as there is no DNA. This CDR3 region has 15 residues. Germline V gene data show CDR1 as DFQATT and CDR2 as SNEGSKA (reference sequence). CDR3 sequence: CSATTLESYGETQYF.

This chain connects TRBV2 to TRBJ2-3. Per germline, CDR1 SNHLY and CDR2 FYNNEI. There are 12 residues in the CDR3. CDR3 loop: CASKPTGDTQYF. The full variable domain, with the rest looked up from reference TRBV2 and TRBJ2-3, is EPEVTQTPSHQVTQMGQEVILRCVPISNHLYFYWYRQILGQKVEFLVSFYNNEISEKSEIFDDQFSVERPDGSNFTLKIRSTKLEDSAMYFCASKPTGDTQYFGPGTRLTVL.

The V and J genes are TRBV29-1 and TRBJ1-2; with no DNA, the TCRdb D assignment of TRBD1 cannot be verified. This CDR3 region has 17 residues. Germline CDR1 is SQVTM and CDR2 is ANQGSEA. Here the CDR3 reads CSVLQTADSNKNYGYTF.

The rearrangement joins TRBV12-3 or TRBV12-4 to TRBJ1-1; there is no DNA to check the TCRdb D call of TRBD1. CDR3 size: 16 residues. CDR3 protein: CASNKRGLGVYTEAFF.

CDR3 protein: CATAASLSGNTIYF. This sequence joins TRBV15 and TRBJ1-3. The CDR3 contains 14 residues. Germline assignment: CDR1 LNHNV and CDR2 YYDKDF (reference sequence).

The rearrangement links TRBV19 to TRBJ1-3. Germline-derived CDR1 and CDR2 are LNHDA and SQIVND (reference sequence). The CDR3 totals 12 residues. CDR3 residues: CASSIIGNTIYF. Variable domain in full (rest from reference TRBV19 and TRBJ1-3): DGGITQSPKYLFRKEGQNVTLSCEQNLNHDAMYWYRQDPGQGLRLIYYSQIVNDFQKGDIAEGYSVSREKKESFPLTVTSAQKNPTAFYLCASSIIGNTIYFGEGSWLTVV.

V and J are TRBV20-1 and TRBJ2-5; TCRdb's D call of TRBD1 is untestable without DNA. The CDR3 runs to 15 residues. CDR1 DFQATT and CDR2 SNEGSKA come from the germline V gene (reference sequence). Here the CDR3 reads CSATGGTGVVETQYF.

This chain uses TRBV9 with TRBJ2-3. The CDR3 has 14 amino acids. The germline CDR1 and CDR2 sequences are SGDLS and YYNGEE. This CDR3 reads CASSVGVSTDTQYF.

The chain joins TRBV11-2 to TRBJ2-2; the TCRdb call, TRBD2, lacks DNA for checking. The CDR3 consists of 19 residues. The germline CDR1 and CDR2 sequences are SGHAT and FQNNGV. The CDR3: CASSRRAGELSTNTGELFF.

J is TRBJ2-1 and V is TRBV10-3. The length of the CDR3 is 12 residues. Germline V CDR1 and CDR2: ENHRY, SYGVKD. This chain's CDR3 is CAISANDNEQFF.

V and J are TRBV20-1 and TRBJ1-5. The CDR3 totals 16 residues. Germline loops: CDR1 DFQATT, CDR2 SNEGSKA (reference sequence). The CDR3 loop is CSARVGHPYSNQPQHF.

This chain links TRBV5-1 with TRBJ1-1; the D call from TCRdb, TRBD1, cannot be confirmed without DNA. The length of the CDR3 is 15 residues. Germline CDR1 SGHRS, CDR2 YFSETQ. The CDR3 region is CASSLSLPGQGKAFF.

The chain carries TRBV2 and TRBJ2-1; TCRdb gives TRBD2 as the D gene, but with no DNA this cannot be confirmed. This CDR3 spans 17 amino acids. Germline V gene sequence: CDR1 SNHLY, CDR2 FYNNEI. CDR3 region: CASSHTLGTSDYNEQFF.

This sequence joins TRBV4-3 and TRBJ2-7; TCRdb's D call of TRBD2 is untestable without DNA. Germline V lookup: CDR1 LGHNA, CDR2 YSLEER. The CDR3 has 16 residues. Here the CDR3 reads CASSQDSVLLSYEQYF.

J is TRBJ2-5 and V is TRBV24-1. The CDR3 spans 15 residues. The germline CDR1 and CDR2 sequences are KGHDR and SFDVKD. CDR3 sequence reads: CATSDPSTGWGTQYF.

The V gene is TRBV6-1, the J gene TRBJ1-2. This CDR3 is built from 17 residues. Germline-derived CDR1 and CDR2 are MNHNS and SASEGT. The CDR3 sequence: CASKPYNPARANYGYTF.

The chain combines TRBV18 with TRBJ2-1; TCRdb designates TRBD1, a call that cannot be tested without DNA. This CDR3 spans 16 amino acids. CDR1 is KGHSH and CDR2 is LQKENI in the germline V gene. CDR3 protein: CASSPKGRSGYNEQFF.

The chain couples TRBV6-1 to TRBJ2-1; TCRdb indicates TRBD2, and absent DNA this call remains unverified. The CDR3 runs 15 residues. CDR1 is MNHNS and CDR2 is SASEGT in the germline V gene. CDR3: CASSQGLAESNEQFF.

This chain connects TRBV24-1 to TRBJ2-2; the D call from TCRdb, TRBD1, cannot be confirmed without DNA. The CDR3 consists of 17 residues. Germline assignment: CDR1 KGHDR and CDR2 SFDVKD. This chain's CDR3 is CATSEYRGTVNTGELFF.

The J gene is TRBJ2-2, the V gene TRBV4-3; the TCRdb call, TRBD2, lacks DNA for checking. The CDR3 is made up of 14 amino acids. Germline assignment: CDR1 LGHNA and CDR2 YSLEER. The CDR3 here is CASSLLATGGELFF.

The chain has TRBV5-8 and TRBJ2-7; the TCRdb call, TRBD1, lacks DNA for checking. The CDR3 has 14 amino acids. Germline values: CDR1 SGHTS, CDR2 YDEGEE. CDR3 amino acids: CASSRGDTFYEQYF.

This sequence joins TRBV20-1 and TRBJ2-3; there is no DNA to check the TCRdb D call of TRBD2. CDR3 length: 15 amino acids. CDR1 is DFQATT, CDR2 SNEGSKA, per germline (reference sequence). The CDR3 here is CSARDFSGGEDTQYF.

The chain has TRBV5-6 and TRBJ2-1; checking the TCRdb D call of TRBD2 is not possible without DNA. The CDR3 is 14 amino acids. Germline-derived CDR1 and CDR2 are SGHDT and YYEEEE. CDR3 sequence reads: CASSSSGGRNEQFF.

The V and J genes are TRBV10-3 and TRBJ2-1; absent DNA, TCRdb's TRBD2 call cannot be checked. Germline V gene sequence: CDR1 ENHRY, CDR2 SYGVKD. CDR3 length: 13 residues. The CDR3 loop is CAISVTSPNEQFF.

The chain joins TRBV3-1 to TRBJ2-7. The CDR3 is 12 amino acids. CDR1 is LGHDT, CDR2 YNNKEL, per germline (reference sequence). The chain's CDR3 is CASSRIEGEQYF.

The chain joins TRBV12-3 or TRBV12-4 to TRBJ2-7; the TCRdb D gene call, TRBD1, has no DNA to confirm it. The CDR3 spans 13 residues. The CDR3 reads CASRGTGTYEQYF.